This T cell receptor beta chain was sequenced for a study of cytomegalovirus exposure and HLA in healthy donors. This clone was seen a handful of times. Profiled with immunoSEQ multiplex PCR; TCRdb holds only in-frame clones, not every one. The sample has around 110,000 clones, about 87% seen once. This TCR was sampled from a woman younger than 30 in good health and CMV-seropositive. The sample taken for sequencing was PBMCs.

CDR3 in amino acids: CASSERGDRDGYTF. In DNA form, the CDR3 reads TGTGCCAGCAGTGAAAGAGGGGACAGGGATGGCTACACCTTC. The chain couples TRBV6-1 to TRBJ1-2; 9 nucleotides agree with TRBD1. This CDR3 is 14 amino acids long. CDR1 and CDR2 from the germline V gene are MNHNS and SASEGT. With 2 bases clipped from V and 6 bases from J, the junction kept 4 bases outside the gene matches.